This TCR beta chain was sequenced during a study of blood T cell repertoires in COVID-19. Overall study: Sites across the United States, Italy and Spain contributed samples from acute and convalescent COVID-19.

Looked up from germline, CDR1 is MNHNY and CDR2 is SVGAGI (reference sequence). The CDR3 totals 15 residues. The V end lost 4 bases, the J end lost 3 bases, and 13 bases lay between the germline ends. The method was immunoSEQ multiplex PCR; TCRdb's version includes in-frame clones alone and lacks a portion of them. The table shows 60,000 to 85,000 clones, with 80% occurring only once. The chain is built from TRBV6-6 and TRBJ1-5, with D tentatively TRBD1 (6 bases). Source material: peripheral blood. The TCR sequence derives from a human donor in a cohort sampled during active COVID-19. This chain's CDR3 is CASSSEQGNNQPQHF. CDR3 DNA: TGTGCCAGCAGTTCCGAACAGGGAAACAATCAGCCCCAGCATTTT.